These 21 T cell receptor beta chains were all obtained from the same sample, sequenced in a study of CD8+CD57+ T cells in acquired aplastic anemia. Before being chosen for sequencing, patients had shown CD8+CD57+ cell expansion by flow cytometry. Genomic DNA acted as the template from which TCR beta VDJ combination and CDR3 sequence profiling were carried out. MiXCR, applied by TCRdb to the reads, yields one record per CDR3 protein. The sample has 180,000 or so distinct CDR3 sequences, 55% to 65% seen once. Sequencing was done on a sample of sorted CD4+, CD8+, or CD8+CD57+ T cells (not recorded which) from PBMCs. The receptor source for this set is a human donor with aplastic anemia.

V usage is TRBV4-3 and J usage is TRBJ2-6; possibly TRBD1 for D (6 bases). The CDR3 spans 17 residues. Germline CDR1 reads LGHNA; CDR2 reads YSLEER. Trimming took 5 bases from V and 0 from J, leaving 14 bases between them. The CDR3 coding sequence is TGCGCCAGCAGCTTGGACGGACAGCCCTCTGGGGCCAACGTCCTGACTTTC. It specifies CASSLDGQPSGANVLTF.

This chain connects TRBV5-1 to TRBJ1-1; no firm D call. CDR1 is SGHRS, CDR2 YFSETQ, per germline. Trimming pared 2 bases from V and 4 bases from J, leaving 12 bases between. The CDR3 sequence is 14 residues long. This CDR3 is CASSFDGLSTEAFF. CDR3 DNA sequence: TGCGCCAGCAGCTTTGACGGGTTGAGCACTGAAGCTTTCTTT. Using reference TRBV5-1 and TRBJ1-1 for the parts outside the CDR3, the full variable domain is KAGVTQTPRYLIKTRGQQVTLSCSPISGHRSVSWYQQTPGQGLQFLFEYFSETQRNKGNFPGRFSGRQFSNSRSEMNVSTLELGDSALYLCASSFDGLSTEAFFGQGTRLTVV.

The chain uses TRBV7-9 and TRBJ1-1, with 7 bases lining up with TRBD1. The V gene end was trimmed by 6 bases and the J gene end by 9 bases; junction bases not matched to a gene: 7. The CDR3 contains 12 residues. Germline CDR1 and CDR2: SEHNR and FQNEAQ (reference sequence). The DNA of the CDR3 is TGTGCCAGCAGTACAGGGGAGAGAAAAGCTTTCTTT. This gives the protein CASSTGERKAFF.

The chain links TRBV5-6 to TRBJ1-6; 8 bases align to TRBD1. After removal of 1 base from V and 6 bases from J, the junction contained 0 bases not matched to a gene. This CDR3 is built from 14 residues. Germline assignment: CDR1 SGHDT and CDR2 YYEEEE. The CDR3 region is CASSLTGGNSPLHF. The CDR3, as DNA: TGTGCCAGCAGCTTGACAGGGGGTAATTCACCCCTCCACTTT.

In its sample, this clonotype was seen a few times. This sequence joins TRBV20-1 and TRBJ2-5; D is unresolved. The CDR3 runs 13 residues. Germline loops: CDR1 DFQATT, CDR2 SNEGSKA (reference sequence). Trimming removed 0 bases from V and 3 bases from J, with 8 bases in between. DNA of the CDR3: TGCAGTGCTAGAGAGTCCCTAGAAGAGACCCAGTACTTC. Translated: CSARESLEETQYF.

This sequence joins TRBV2 and TRBJ2-7; 10 bases are shared with TRBD2. V shed 4 bases and J 6 bases; nucleotides not matched to a gene: 9. This CDR3 comprises 15 residues. The germline V gene encodes CDR1 SNHLY and CDR2 FYNNEI. CDR3 in amino acids: CASSAGVVAGGEQYF. The CDR3 DNA follows: TGTGCCAGCAGTGCGGGGGTTGTAGCGGGGGGCGAGCAGTACTTC.

As concerns this clonotype: A much more abundant neighbour one base away suggests this may be a read error. The chain combines TRBV12-3 or TRBV12-4 with TRBJ1-6; D call uncertain. Between the trimmed V and J ends, which lost 1 base and 7 bases, there was a span of 8 bases. The CDR3 contains 14 residues. For the CDR3, the DNA is TGTGCCAGCAGTTTAGGTAGGTTGAATTCACCCCTCCACTTT. Translation: CASSLGRLNSPLHF.

This clonotype was detected a few times. V and J are TRBV20-1 and TRBJ2-1; 8 bases align to TRBD1. CDR1 and CDR2 from the germline V gene are DFQATT and SNEGSKA (reference sequence). V lost 2 bases and J lost 9; bases outside the gene matches: 9. This CDR3 has 14 amino acids. DNA for the CDR3: TGCAGTGCTAGACAGGACAGGGCCCGGGTTGAGCAGTTCTTC. Translating gives CSARQDRARVEQFF.

The CDR3 spells CATSDLGTGANEQFF. In nucleotides, the CDR3 is TGTGCCACCAGTGATTTAGGGACAGGGGCGAATGAGCAGTTCTTC. The V call is TRBV24-1, the J call TRBJ2-1, with 10 positions matching TRBD1. The germline gives CDR1 KGHDR, CDR2 SFDVKD. The CDR3 contains 15 residues. The J segment lost 7 bases and the V segment lost 1 base, leaving 3 bases of the junction unmatched.

The chain uses TRBV19 and TRBJ2-3, with a tentative D call TRBD2 (7 bases). The CDR3 runs to 17 residues. V lost 7 bases and J lost 5, with 25 bases in between. The germline gives CDR1 LNHDA, CDR2 SQIVND (reference sequence). CDR3: CASMDEGGANGGDTQYF. CDR3 in DNA: TGTGCCAGTATGGACGAGGGGGGGGCGAATGGGGGAGATACGCAGTATTTT.

CDR3 loop: CAISESRTAEAFF. The CDR3 DNA reads TGTGCCATCAGTGAGTCAAGGACGGCTGAAGCTTTCTTT. The chain is built from TRBV10-3 and TRBJ1-1, with D hard to call. Trimming cost V 0 bases and J 6 bases, with 8 bases left between them. The CDR3 is 13 residues long. Germline CDR1 and CDR2: ENHRY and SYGVKD.

This sequence joins TRBV15 and TRBJ2-2; tentative D call: TRBD1 (6 bases). V was clipped by 5 bases and J by 2 bases, with 15 bases between them. The CDR3 consists of 16 residues. Germline CDR1 is LNHNV and CDR2 is YYDKDF (reference sequence). The CDR3: CATSARDTRNTGELFF. In DNA, the CDR3 is TGTGCCACCAGCGCTCGGGACACTCGAAACACCGGGGAGCTGTTTTTT. The variable domain in full, completed from reference TRBV15 and TRBJ2-2, reads DAMVIQNPRYQVTQFGKPVTLSCSQTLNHNVMYWYQQKSSQAPKLLFHYYDKDFNNEADTPDNFQSRRPNTSFCFLDIRSPGLGDTAMYLCATSARDTRNTGELFFGEGSRLTVL.

There are many counts of this clonotype. V usage is TRBV6-1 and J usage is TRBJ1-3, with a possible D match to TRBD1 (6 bases). The ends were cut back, 1 base at V and 4 bases at J, with 11 bases in the middle. This CDR3 is built from 15 residues. Germline V gives CDR1 MNHNS, CDR2 SASEGT. The DNA of the CDR3 is TGTGCCAGCAGTGAAGAGGACAGCGGGGGAAACACCATATATTTT. Translation gives CASSEEDSGGNTIYF.

The chain uses TRBV11-1 and TRBJ2-5, with a tentative D call TRBD2 (6 bases). The CDR3 has 14 residues. Trimming removed 5 bases from V and 1 base from J, with 11 bases in between. The V gene's germline CDR1 is SGHAT and CDR2 FQDESV (reference sequence). CDR3 amino acids: CASSPLGGQETQYF. The CDR3, as DNA: TGTGCCAGCAGCCCCCTGGGAGGCCAAGAGACCCAGTACTTC.

This clonotype was observed many times. The chain links TRBV6-5 to TRBJ2-3, with 9 bases aligning to TRBD1. V was clipped by 2 bases and J by 1 base; unmatched bases: 1. The CDR3 covers 15 residues. Germline V CDR1 and CDR2: MNHEY, SVGAGI. CDR3: CASSYRTGGTDTQYF. The CDR3 DNA sequence: TGTGCCAGCAGTTACCGGACAGGGGGCACAGATACGCAGTATTTT.

This clonotype has a handful of counts. The chain joins TRBV12-3 or TRBV12-4 to TRBJ2-4; D is unclear. Trimming removed 4 bases at V and 0 bases at J, with 10 bases between. The CDR3 sequence is 15 residues long. The CDR3 DNA reads TGTGCCAGCAGTTGGCAGGATAGAGCCAAAAACATTCAGTACTTC. Amino acid sequence: CASSWQDRAKNIQYF.

Comments on this clonotype: An end of the junction differs from the germline gene, which may be a read error. The chain couples TRBV10-1 to TRBJ1-6; the match to TRBD1 covers 9 bases. This CDR3 contains 16 residues. Germline V gives CDR1 WNHNN, CDR2 SYGVQD (reference sequence). The CDR3 DNA sequence: TGCGCCAACAAAACCGGGACAGGGACCCATAATTCAACCCTCCACTTT. Protein product: CANKTGTGTHNSTLHF.

On this clonotype: Since no conserved phenylalanine or tryptophan closes the CDR3, a read error is the likely cause. This chain joins TRBV7-9 and TRBJ1-1, with D perhaps matching TRBD1 (6 bases). This CDR3 has 14 amino acids. Germline V gene lookup returns CDR1 SEHNR and CDR2 FQNEAQ (reference sequence). In DNA, the CDR3 is TGTGCCAACAGCCGAGGGGGGCGTGAGACTGAAGCTTTCCTT. As protein: CANSRGGRETEAFL.

The chain links TRBV15 to TRBJ1-6; the D gene is possibly TRBD1 (6 bases). The V gene lost 9 bases and the J gene lost 8 bases, with 17 bases spanning the gap. The CDR3 totals 14 residues. Per germline, CDR1 LNHNV and CDR2 YYDKDF (reference sequence). CDR3 in amino acids: CATSRGAVDSPLHF. CDR3 sequence (DNA): TGTGCCACGTCCCGGGGGGCCGTTGATTCACCCCTCCACTTT.

This chain joins TRBV11-2 and TRBJ2-5, with 10 bases aligning to TRBD1. V trimming: 5 bases; J trimming: 2 bases; junction bases outside the gene matches: 5. The CDR3 extends over 15 amino acids. CDR1 and CDR2 from the germline V gene are SGHAT and FQNNGV. The CDR3 DNA follows: TGTGCCAGCAGCCAGGGGGGACAGGGGCAAGAGACCCAGTACTTC. Protein sequence: CASSQGGQGQETQYF. The entire variable domain, with the rest obtained from reference TRBV11-2 and TRBJ2-5, is as follows: EAGVAQSPRYKIIEKRQSVAFWCNPISGHATLYWYQQILGQGPKLLIQFQNNGVVDDSQLPKDRFSAERLKGVDSTLKIQPAKLEDSAVYLCASSQGGQGQETQYFGPGTRLLVL.

This chain links TRBV2 with TRBJ2-2; perhaps TRBD1 as D (6 bases). The CDR3 is 16 amino acids. CDR1 SNHLY and CDR2 FYNNEI come from the germline V gene. The V and J ends lost 5 bases and 4 bases respectively, with 17 bases between them. CDR3 nucleotide sequence: TGTGCCAGCAGTTCGGACAGCCAGTGGGTCACCGGGGAGCTGTTTTTT. It is translated as CASSSDSQWVTGELFF.